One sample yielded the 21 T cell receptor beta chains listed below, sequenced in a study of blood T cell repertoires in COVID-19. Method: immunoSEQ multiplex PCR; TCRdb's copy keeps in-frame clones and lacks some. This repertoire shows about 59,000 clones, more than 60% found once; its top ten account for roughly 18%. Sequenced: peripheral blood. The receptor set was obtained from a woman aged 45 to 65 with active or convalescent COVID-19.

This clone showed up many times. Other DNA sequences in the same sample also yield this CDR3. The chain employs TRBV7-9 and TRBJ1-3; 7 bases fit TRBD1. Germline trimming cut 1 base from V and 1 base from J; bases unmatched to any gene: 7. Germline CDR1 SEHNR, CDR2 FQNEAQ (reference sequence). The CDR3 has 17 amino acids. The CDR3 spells CASSLDFRGSSGNTIYF. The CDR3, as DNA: TGTGCCAGCAGCTTAGACTTCAGGGGGTCGTCTGGAAACACCATATATTTT.

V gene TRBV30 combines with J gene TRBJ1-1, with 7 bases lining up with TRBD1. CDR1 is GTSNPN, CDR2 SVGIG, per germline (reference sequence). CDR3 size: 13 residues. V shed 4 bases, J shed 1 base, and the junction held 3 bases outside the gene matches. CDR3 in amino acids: CAWNQGGNTEAFF. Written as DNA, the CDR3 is TGTGCCTGGAACCAGGGGGGGAACACTGAAGCTTTCTTT.

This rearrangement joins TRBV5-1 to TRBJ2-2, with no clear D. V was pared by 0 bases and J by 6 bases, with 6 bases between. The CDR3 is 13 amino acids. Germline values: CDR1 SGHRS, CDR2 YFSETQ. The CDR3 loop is CASSLVQSGELFF. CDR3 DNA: TGCGCCAGCAGCTTGGTACAGTCCGGGGAGCTGTTTTTT.

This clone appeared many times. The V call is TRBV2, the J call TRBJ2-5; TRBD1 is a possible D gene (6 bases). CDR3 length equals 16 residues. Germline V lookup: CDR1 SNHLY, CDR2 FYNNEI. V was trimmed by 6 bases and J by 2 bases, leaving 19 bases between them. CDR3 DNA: TGTGCCAGCAGGCCCCTCCTCACAGGGATTCAAGAGACCCAGTACTTC. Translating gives CASRPLLTGIQETQYF.

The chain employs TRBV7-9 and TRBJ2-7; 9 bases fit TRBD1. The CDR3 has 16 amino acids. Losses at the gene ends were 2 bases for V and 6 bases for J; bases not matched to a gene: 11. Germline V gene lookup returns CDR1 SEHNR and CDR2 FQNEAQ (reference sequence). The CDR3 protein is CASSLRGTGKNSEQYF. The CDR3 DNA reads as TGTGCCAGCAGCTTAAGGGGGACAGGGAAAAATTCCGAGCAGTACTTC.

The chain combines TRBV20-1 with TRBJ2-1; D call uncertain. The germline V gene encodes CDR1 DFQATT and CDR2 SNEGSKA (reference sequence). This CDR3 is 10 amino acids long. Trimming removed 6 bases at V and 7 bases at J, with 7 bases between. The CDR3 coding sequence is TGCAGTGCCCCAGGTAATGAGCAGTTCTTC. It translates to CSAPGNEQFF.

The CDR3: CASQAGDQPQHF. The DNA for the CDR3 is TGTGCCAGCCAGGCAGGGGATCAGCCCCAGCATTTT. The chain couples TRBV12-3 or TRBV12-4 to TRBJ1-5, with a weak D call TRBD1 (6 bases). The CDR3 loop spans 12 amino acids. V dropped 8 bases and J dropped 5 bases, with 10 bases sitting between them.

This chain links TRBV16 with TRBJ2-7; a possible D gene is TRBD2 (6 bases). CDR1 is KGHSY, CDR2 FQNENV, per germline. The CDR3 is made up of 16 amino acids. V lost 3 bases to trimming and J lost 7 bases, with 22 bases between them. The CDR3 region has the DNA TGTGCCAGCAGCCACCCCGGAGAGGGGCGCCGGGGGGAGCAGTACTTC. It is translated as CASSHPGEGRRGEQYF.

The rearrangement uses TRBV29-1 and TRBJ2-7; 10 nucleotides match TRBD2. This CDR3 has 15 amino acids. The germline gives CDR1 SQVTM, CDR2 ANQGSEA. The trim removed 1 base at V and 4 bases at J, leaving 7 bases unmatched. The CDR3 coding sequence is TGCAGCGTTGAAGCCGGGACTAGCGAGATATACGAGCAGTACTTC. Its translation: CSVEAGTSEIYEQYF.

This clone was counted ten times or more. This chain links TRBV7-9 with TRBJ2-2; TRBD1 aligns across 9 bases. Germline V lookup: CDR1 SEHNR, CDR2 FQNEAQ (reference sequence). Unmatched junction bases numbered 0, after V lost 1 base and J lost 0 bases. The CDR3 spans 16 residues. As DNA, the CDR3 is TGTGCCAGCAGCTTAGGGGACAGGGCGAACACCGGGGAGCTGTTTTTT. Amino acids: CASSLGDRANTGELFF.

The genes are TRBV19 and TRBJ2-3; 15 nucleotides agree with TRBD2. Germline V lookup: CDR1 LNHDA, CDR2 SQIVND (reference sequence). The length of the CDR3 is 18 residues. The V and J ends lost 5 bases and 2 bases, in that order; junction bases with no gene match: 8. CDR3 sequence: CASSPSGTSGRFTDTQYF. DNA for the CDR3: TGTGCCAGTAGTCCATCCGGGACTAGCGGGAGGTTCACAGATACGCAGTATTTT.

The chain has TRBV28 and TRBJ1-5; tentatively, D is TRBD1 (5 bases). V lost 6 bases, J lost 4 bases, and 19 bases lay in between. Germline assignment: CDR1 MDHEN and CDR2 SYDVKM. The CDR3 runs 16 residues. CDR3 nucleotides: TGTGCCAGCAGGGACCTCCGGGCGCGGGGGAATCAGCCCCAGCATTTT. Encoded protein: CASRDLRARGNQPQHF.

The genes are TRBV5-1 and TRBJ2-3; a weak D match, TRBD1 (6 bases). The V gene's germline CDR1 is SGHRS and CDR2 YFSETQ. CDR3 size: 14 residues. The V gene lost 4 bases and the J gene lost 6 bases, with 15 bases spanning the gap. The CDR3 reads CASSVDSPTDTQYF. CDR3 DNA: TGCGCCAGCAGCGTGGACAGCCCTACGGATACGCAGTATTTT. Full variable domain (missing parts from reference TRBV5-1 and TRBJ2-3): KAGVTQTPRYLIKTRGQQVTLSCSPISGHRSVSWYQQTPGQGLQFLFEYFSETQRNKGNFPGRFSGRQFSNSRSEMNVSTLELGDSALYLCASSVDSPTDTQYFGPGTRLTVL.

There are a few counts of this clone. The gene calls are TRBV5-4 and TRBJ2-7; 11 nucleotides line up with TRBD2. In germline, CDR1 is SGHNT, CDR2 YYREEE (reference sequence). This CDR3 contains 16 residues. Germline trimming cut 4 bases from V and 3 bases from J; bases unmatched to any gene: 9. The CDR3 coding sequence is TGTGCCAGCAGCACTCCCCTAGCGGGAGGTTTCTACGAGCAGTACTTC. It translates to CASSTPLAGGFYEQYF.

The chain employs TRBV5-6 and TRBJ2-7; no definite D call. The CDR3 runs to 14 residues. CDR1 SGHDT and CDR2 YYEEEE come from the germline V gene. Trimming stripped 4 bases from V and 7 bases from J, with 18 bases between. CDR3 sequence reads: CASSTATYKYEQYF. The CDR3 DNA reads TGTGCCAGCAGCACTGCAACTTATAAATATGAGCAGTACTTC.

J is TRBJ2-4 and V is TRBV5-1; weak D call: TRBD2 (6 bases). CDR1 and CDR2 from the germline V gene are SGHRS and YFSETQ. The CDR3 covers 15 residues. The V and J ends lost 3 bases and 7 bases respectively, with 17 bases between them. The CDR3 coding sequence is TGCGCCAGCAGCTCGCTAGCGCCCCGGGCGAACATTCAGTACTTC. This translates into CASSSLAPRANIQYF.

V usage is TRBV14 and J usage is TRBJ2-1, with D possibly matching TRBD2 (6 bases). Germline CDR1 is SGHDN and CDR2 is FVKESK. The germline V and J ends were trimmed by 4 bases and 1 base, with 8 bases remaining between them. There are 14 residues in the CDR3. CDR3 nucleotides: TGTGCCAGCAGCCCCGGGAGTTCCTACAATGAGCAGTTCTTC. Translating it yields CASSPGSSYNEQFF. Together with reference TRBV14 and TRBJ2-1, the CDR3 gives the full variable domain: EAGVTQFPSHSVIEKGQTVTLRCDPISGHDNLYWYRRVMGKEIKFLLHFVKESKQDESGMPNNRFLAERTGGTYSTLKVQPAELEDSGVYFCASSPGSSYNEQFFGPGTRLTVL.

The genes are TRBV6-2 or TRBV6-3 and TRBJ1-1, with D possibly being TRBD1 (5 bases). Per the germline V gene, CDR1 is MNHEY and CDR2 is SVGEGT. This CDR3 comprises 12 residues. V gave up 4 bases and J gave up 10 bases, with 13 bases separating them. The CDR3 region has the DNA TGTGCCAGCAGTTTTTCGTTGGGGCGAGCTTTCTTT. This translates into CASSFSLGRAFF.

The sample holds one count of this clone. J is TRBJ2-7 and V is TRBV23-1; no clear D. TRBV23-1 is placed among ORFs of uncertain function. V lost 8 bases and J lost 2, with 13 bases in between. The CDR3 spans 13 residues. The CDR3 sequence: CASPQFQAYEQYF. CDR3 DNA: TGCGCCAGCCCTCAATTCCAGGCCTACGAGCAGTACTTC.

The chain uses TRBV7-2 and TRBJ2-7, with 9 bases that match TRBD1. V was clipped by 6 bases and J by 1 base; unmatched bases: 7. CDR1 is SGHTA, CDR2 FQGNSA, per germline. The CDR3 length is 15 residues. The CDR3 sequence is CASRTTGTGSYEQYF. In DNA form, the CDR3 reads TGTGCCAGCAGAACGACCGGGACAGGGTCCTACGAGCAGTACTTC.

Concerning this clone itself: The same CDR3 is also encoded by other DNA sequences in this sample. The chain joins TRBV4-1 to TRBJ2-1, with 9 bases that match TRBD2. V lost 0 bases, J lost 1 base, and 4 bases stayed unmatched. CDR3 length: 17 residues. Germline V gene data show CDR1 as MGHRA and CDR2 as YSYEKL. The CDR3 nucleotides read TGCGCCAGCAGCCAAGATCGTGCGGGAGGGTCCTACAATGAGCAGTTCTTC. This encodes CASSQDRAGGSYNEQFF.